Below are 3 T cell receptor beta chains sequenced from a single sample in a study of blood T cell repertoires in COVID-19. Data came from immunoSEQ multiplex PCR; TCRdb stores just in-frame clones and leaves some out. The sample carries 150,000 to 200,000 clones, 90% recorded once. The sample comprised peripheral blood. These receptor sequences come from a man aged 45 to 65 with acute or convalescent COVID-19.

This chain connects TRBV7-9 to TRBJ2-7, with TRBD1 identical over 8 bases. CDR1 and CDR2 (germline): SEHNR, FQNEAQ (reference sequence). The CDR3 consists of 14 residues. The V gene end was trimmed by 5 bases and the J gene end by 6 bases; junction bases not matched to a gene: 9. In DNA, the CDR3 is TGTGCCAGCAGCCCCGAGACAGGGGTCGGCGAGCAGTACTTC. It encodes CASSPETGVGEQYF.

The chain uses TRBV28 and TRBJ1-2, with 9 bases lining up with TRBD1. J was trimmed by 5 bases and V by 4 bases; bases with no gene match: 5. CDR1 and CDR2 from the germline V gene are MDHEN and SYDVKM. This CDR3 contains 14 residues. The CDR3: CASSSGTGFYGYTF. The CDR3 region has the DNA TGTGCCAGCAGTTCCGGGACAGGGTTTTATGGCTACACCTTC.

This rearrangement joins TRBV28 to TRBJ2-5; possibly TRBD1 for D (5 bases). The CDR3 loop spans 14 amino acids. Germline CDR1 is MDHEN and CDR2 is SYDVKM. V lost 3 bases to trimming and J lost 2 bases, with 10 bases between them. CDR3 region: CASSLGRNQETQYF. The CDR3 DNA sequence: TGTGCCAGCAGTTTGGGGCGGAATCAAGAGACCCAGTACTTC.